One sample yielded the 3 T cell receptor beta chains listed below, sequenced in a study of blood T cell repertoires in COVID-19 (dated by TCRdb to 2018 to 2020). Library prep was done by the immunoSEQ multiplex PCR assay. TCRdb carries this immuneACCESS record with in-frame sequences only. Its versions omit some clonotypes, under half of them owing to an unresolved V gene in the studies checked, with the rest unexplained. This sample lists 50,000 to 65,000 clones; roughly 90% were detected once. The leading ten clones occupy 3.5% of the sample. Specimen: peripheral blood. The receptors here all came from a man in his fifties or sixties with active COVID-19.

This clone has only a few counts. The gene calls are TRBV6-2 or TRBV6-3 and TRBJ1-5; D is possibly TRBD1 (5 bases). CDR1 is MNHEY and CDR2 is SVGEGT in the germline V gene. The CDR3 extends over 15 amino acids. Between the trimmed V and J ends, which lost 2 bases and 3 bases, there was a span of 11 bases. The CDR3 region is CASSYMRDANQPQHF. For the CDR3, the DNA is TGTGCCAGCAGTTACATGCGGGACGCCAATCAGCCCCAGCATTTT.

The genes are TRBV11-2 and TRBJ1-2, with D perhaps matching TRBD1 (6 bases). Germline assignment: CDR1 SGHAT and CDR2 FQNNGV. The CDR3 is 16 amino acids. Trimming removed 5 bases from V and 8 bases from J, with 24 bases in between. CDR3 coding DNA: TGTGCCAGCAGCCCCCATGGGGGCGCAGTAGTAAAAGGCTACACCTTC. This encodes CASSPHGGAVVKGYTF.

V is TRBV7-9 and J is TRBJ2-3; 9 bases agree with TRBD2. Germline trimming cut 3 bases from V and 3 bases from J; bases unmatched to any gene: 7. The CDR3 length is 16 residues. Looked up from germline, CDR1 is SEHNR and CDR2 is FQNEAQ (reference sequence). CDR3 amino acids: CASSFLAGGQTDTQYF. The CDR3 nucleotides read TGTGCCAGCAGCTTTCTCGCGGGGGGGCAGACAGATACGCAGTATTTT.